This T cell receptor (beta chain) was obtained from a study of T-cell memory formation after mild COVID-19 (dated by TCRdb to the early 2020s). About the study as a whole: Most TCR sequence clusters were specific to one of the two donors. In a couple of donors, T-cell clones that expanded and contracted after mild COVID-19 were followed by sequencing TCRalpha and TCRbeta repertoires longitudinally. The cohort was made up of two young adult volunteers, one female and one male, who were previously healthy. What the study reported, not specific to this receptor: The study included only a couple of mild cases, and larger cohorts that include severe cases with pre-infection samples were judged to be necessary. Balanced CD4/CD8 phenotypes were observed for clones contracting from day 15 to 85, whereas a bias towards CD4+ was observed for a second wave of clones expanding from day 15 to 37. Contracting CD4+ clones turned up mainly in the CM and EM memory subsets, whereas EMRA was where CD8+ clones were enriched. Some responding clones were detected in pre-infection memory, which suggested that pre-existing cross-reactive memory T cells had joined the SARS-CoV-2 response. SARS-CoV-2 specificity of the second-wave clones peaking on day 37 was not confirmed.

The CDR3 numbers 12 residues from cysteine through phenylalanine. Only the CDR3 DNA is retained, 36 bases long and in frame from the first base. From a lookup of the germline V gene, CDR1 and CDR2 are MNHEY and SVGEGT. Trimming takes 8 bases from V and 6 bases from J, and the germline ends sit 11 bases apart. TCRdb records Illumina NovaSeq 6000 as the sequencer. Using 5'RACE with constant-segment primers, TCRalpha and TCRbeta cDNA libraries were constructed, with sample barcodes and unique molecular identifiers added in the process. Trizol reagent was used to extract RNA from every sample. Library amplification was performed in two PCR steps, and a second sample barcode and Illumina TruSeq adapters were introduced in the second step. Sequencing of libraries was performed on an Illumina NovaSeq with 2 x 150 bp paired-end reads. The paper's processing steps were these. Reads were demultiplexed and collapsed into UMI-guided consensus sequences with migec v1.2.7. Using mixcr v2.1.11, UMI consensuses were aligned to TRA and TRB V and J templates and then assembled into clonotypes. A clonotype was counted as expanded or contracted only if both edgeR and NoisET called the change significant, with noise models trained on biological replicates. For edgeR calls, the cutoffs were a false discovery rate-adjusted p below 0.01 and a log2 fold-change threshold of 1. As an exploratory analysis of dynamics, max-normalized trajectories of the 1000 most abundant clonotypes were examined by PCA with hierarchical clustering. Separately sequenced CD4+ and CD8+ repertoires were used to assign the CD4 or CD8 phenotype of responding clones. TCRdb handled the public reads itself, with Q25 trimming in fastp and clone calling in MiXCR, and kept productive beta chains. Rows with one shared CDR3 protein collapse into an entry with the most common genes and DNA. The V and J calls shown here were made by TCRdb, not taken from the authors' results. This sample lists under 250,000 distinct CDR3 sequences; 10% to 13% were detected once. Of the sample, around 3.3% falls within the top ten clones.

As concerns this clonotype: Its antigen remains unidentified. No per-base quality is available; no much larger clone lies one base away.

PBMCs were isolated by Ficoll-Paque density gradient centrifugation. This sequence was found in a man between 18 and 35 years old who had mild COVID-19 (a few samples of this study predate the infection). The sample titles of this study are shuffled in the database, so cell type and time point are left out; the donor was told from shared clones. The chain was built from TRBV6-2 or TRBV6-3 and TRBJ2-1; the D element could tentatively be TRBD1 or TRBD2, as 5 bases agree for each. Specimen: PBMCs or a T cell subset sorted from them (not recorded which). In nucleotide form, the sequence is TGTGCCAGCGGGACCGCGGTCAATGAGCAGTTCTTC. It translates as CASGTAVNEQFF.